These 26 T cell receptor beta chains share one sample of origin, sequenced in a study of blood T cell repertoires in COVID-19. Some clones are missing from TCRdb's copy, which holds only in-frame ones; the method was immunoSEQ multiplex PCR. Of under 300,000 clones in the sample, 80% to 90% were seen once. The sequencing sample was made of peripheral blood. The receptors stem from a man between 45 and 60 years old with acute or convalescent COVID-19.

The chain combines TRBV5-1 with TRBJ2-5; the match to TRBD2 covers 9 bases. Germline V gene lookup returns CDR1 SGHRS and CDR2 YFSETQ. The CDR3 totals 15 residues. V trimming: 6 bases; J trimming: 5 bases; junction bases outside the gene matches: 11. CDR3 sequence: CASNRASGTRETQYF. DNA for the CDR3: TGCGCCAGCAATCGGGCTAGCGGGACGCGGGAGACCCAGTACTTC.

About this clone itself: Within the sample, other DNA sequences also encode this same CDR3. This chain uses TRBV5-1 with TRBJ2-5; 11 nucleotides align to TRBD1. The J segment lost 4 bases and the V segment lost 6 bases, leaving 8 bases of the junction unmatched. This CDR3 has 15 residues. Germline-derived CDR1 and CDR2 are SGHRS and YFSETQ. CDR3 nucleotides: TGCGCCAGCACACGGGACAGGGGGACTGGAGAGACCCAGTACTTC. It codes for CASTRDRGTGETQYF. Full variable domain (rest looked up from reference TRBV5-1 and TRBJ2-5): KAGVTQTPRYLIKTRGQQVTLSCSPISGHRSVSWYQQTPGQGLQFLFEYFSETQRNKGNFPGRFSGRQFSNSRSEMNVSTLELGDSALYLCASTRDRGTGETQYFGPGTRLLVL.

The chain is built from TRBV5-4 and TRBJ1-2, with D maybe TRBD1 (5 bases). V dropped 4 bases and J dropped 2 bases, with 12 bases sitting between them. Germline CDR1 is SGHNT and CDR2 is YYREEE (reference sequence). The CDR3 loop spans 14 amino acids. This CDR3 reads CASSPTGPNYGYTF. In DNA, the CDR3 is TGTGCCAGCAGCCCCACAGGTCCCAACTATGGCTACACCTTC.

The chain has TRBV2 and TRBJ2-7, with a tentative D call TRBD2 (5 bases). The CDR3 totals 14 residues. Germline lookup yields CDR1 SNHLY and CDR2 FYNNEI. Trimming left V 4 bases short and J 4 bases short, with 14 bases between. In DNA, the CDR3 is TGTGCCAGCAGTGTCGGTTTGGAGGTTTACGAGCAGTACTTC. Protein product: CASSVGLEVYEQYF.

This clone came up many times. This chain joins TRBV5-1 and TRBJ1-1, with D perhaps TRBD1 (6 bases). The CDR3 is 15 amino acids. Trimming removed 1 base from V and 0 bases from J, with 10 bases in between. Germline CDR1 SGHRS, CDR2 YFSETQ. DNA for the CDR3: TGCGCCAGCAGCTTGCAGGGGACCCTGAACACTGAAGCTTTCTTT. This sequence encodes CASSLQGTLNTEAFF.

This clone appeared once. The rearrangement uses TRBV3-1 (or the pseudogene TRBV3-2) and TRBJ1-5; D gene unclear. V lost 1 base to trimming and J lost 5 bases, with 9 bases between them. Per the germline V gene, CDR1 is LGHDT and CDR2 is YNNKEL (reference sequence). The length of the CDR3 is 14 residues. The CDR3 nucleotides read TGTGCCAGCAGCCAAGCGACCCGGGATCAGCCCCAGCATTTT. Translation: CASSQATRDQPQHF.

The chain joins TRBV30 to TRBJ2-2; D ambiguous. CDR3 length: 12 residues. Trimming took 6 bases from V and 4 from J, leaving 9 bases between them. Germline-derived CDR1 and CDR2 are GTSNPN and SVGIG (reference sequence). The CDR3 is CACPEFTGELFF. The CDR3 nucleotides are TGTGCCTGTCCGGAGTTCACCGGGGAGCTGTTTTTT.

The chain carries TRBV6-5 and TRBJ1-2, with 10 nucleotides matching TRBD1. The CDR3 spans 14 residues. CDR1 is MNHEY, CDR2 SVGAGI, per germline. Unmatched junction bases numbered 2, after V lost 6 bases and J lost 1 base. The CDR3 nucleotides read TGTGCCAGCAGCAGGACAGGGGGTAACTATGGCTACACCTTC. This encodes CASSRTGGNYGYTF.

This clone was seen a few times. The CDR3 spells CASSLATSGGIYEQYF. CDR3 sequence (DNA): TGTGCCAGCAGCTTAGCGACTAGCGGGGGGATCTACGAGCAGTACTTC. This chain connects TRBV11-2 to TRBJ2-7; 13 positions match TRBD2. V lost 1 base and J lost 3; bases outside the gene matches: 3. Germline loops: CDR1 SGHAT, CDR2 FQNNGV. The CDR3 is 16 amino acids.

This chain joins TRBV10-3 and TRBJ1-2; 8 bases map to TRBD1. The CDR3 is 20 amino acids. CDR1 is ENHRY, CDR2 SYGVKD, per germline. Unmatched junction bases numbered 25, after V lost 2 bases and J lost 8 bases. The CDR3 reads CAISELPTRGSADRGDGYTF. CDR3 in DNA: TGTGCCATCAGTGAGCTTCCAACCCGGGGTTCAGCAGACAGGGGAGACGGCTACACCTTC.

The V call is TRBV7-9, the J call TRBJ2-5, with TRBD1 matching 8 bases. J lost 2 bases, V lost 3 bases, and 2 bases had no gene match. Germline-derived CDR1 and CDR2 are SEHNR and FQNEAQ (reference sequence). CDR3 length equals 14 residues. CDR3 bases: TGTGCCAGCAGCTTGACAGGGGTTCAAGAGACCCAGTACTTC. Encoded protein: CASSLTGVQETQYF.

This rearrangement joins TRBV11-3 to TRBJ2-4, with D perhaps TRBD2 (5 bases). The CDR3 extends over 13 amino acids. V was cut by 8 bases and J by 1 base, with 9 bases left in between. The germline CDR1 and CDR2 sequences are SGHNT and YENEEA. The chain's CDR3 is CASGSGAKNIQYF. The DNA of the CDR3 is TGTGCCAGCGGGAGCGGCGCCAAAAACATTCAGTACTTC.

The rearrangement uses TRBV5-1 and TRBJ2-7; 10 nucleotides match TRBD2. Trimming removed 4 bases from V and 1 base from J; junction bases left unmatched: 8. CDR1 is SGHRS and CDR2 is YFSETQ in the germline V gene. The CDR3 contains 16 residues. DNA of the CDR3: TGCGCCAGCAGCCCTGTACTAGCGGGGCAGTCCTACGAGCAGTACTTC. Protein sequence: CASSPVLAGQSYEQYF.

The chain carries TRBV19 and TRBJ2-6; 11 bases fit TRBD2. In germline, CDR1 is LNHDA, CDR2 SQIVND (reference sequence). The CDR3 totals 15 residues. The V and J ends lost 9 bases and 0 bases, in that order; junction bases with no gene match: 1. CDR3 nucleotide sequence: TGTGCCAGCCTAGCGGGAGGCTCTGGGGCCAACGTCCTGACTTTC. The encoded protein is CASLAGGSGANVLTF.

The chain couples TRBV19 to TRBJ2-3; 8 bases agree with TRBD2. The CDR3 loop spans 16 amino acids. Germline V gives CDR1 LNHDA, CDR2 SQIVND (reference sequence). V lost 5 bases and J lost 4; bases outside the gene matches: 11. The CDR3 is CASSSERGLVPDTQYF. CDR3 nucleotides: TGTGCCAGTAGTTCGGAACGGGGACTAGTCCCAGATACGCAGTATTTT.

The chain joins TRBV5-1 to TRBJ2-1; 10 bases fit TRBD2. CDR1 is SGHRS and CDR2 is YFSETQ in the germline V gene. Trimming took 0 bases from V and 6 from J; bases not matched to a gene: 6. The CDR3 is made up of 16 amino acids. CDR3 bases: TGCGCCAGCAGCTTGGCACCAGCGGGGGGGGGCAATGAGCAGTTCTTC. Protein sequence: CASSLAPAGGGNEQFF.

This clone was counted between two and nine times. This CDR3 is CASSPPQARQETQYF. CDR3 DNA: TGTGCCAGCTCACCACCACAGGCACGACAAGAGACCCAGTACTTC. The chain has TRBV18 and TRBJ2-5, with a tentative D call TRBD1 (5 bases). V was clipped by 0 bases and J by 2 bases, with 10 bases between them. The germline V gene encodes CDR1 KGHSH and CDR2 LQKENI. This CDR3 has 15 amino acids. The whole variable domain, filled in from reference TRBV18 and TRBJ2-5, reads NAGVMQNPRHLVRRRGQEARLRCSPMKGHSHVYWYRQLPEEGLKFMVYLQKENIIDESGMPKERFSAEFPKEGPSILRIQQVVRGDSAAYFCASSPPQARQETQYFGPGTRLLVL.

This sequence joins TRBV5-1 and TRBJ1-2; tentative D call: TRBD1 (5 bases). CDR3 length equals 14 residues. CDR1 SGHRS and CDR2 YFSETQ come from the germline V gene. The V end was cut by 2 bases, the J end by 7 bases, with 15 bases between. The DNA of the CDR3 is TGCGCCAGCAGCTTACAACAGGCCCCCCGTGGCTACACCTTC. It encodes CASSLQQAPRGYTF.

The chain is built from TRBV3-1 (or the pseudogene TRBV3-2) and TRBJ1-4, with D unclear. The CDR3 covers 17 residues. V was pared by 1 base and J by 0 bases, with 12 bases between. The V gene's germline CDR1 is LGHDT and CDR2 YNNKEL (reference sequence). The CDR3 coding sequence is TGTGCCAGCAGCCAAGTAATTTTGACTGCAACTAATGAAAAACTGTTTTTT. As protein: CASSQVILTATNEKLFF.

In this sample, this clone turned up a few times. The chain combines TRBV30 with TRBJ2-7, with D possibly matching TRBD2 (5 bases). Germline CDR1 and CDR2: GTSNPN and SVGIG (reference sequence). The CDR3 covers 11 residues. The V and J ends lost 2 bases and 6 bases respectively, with 8 bases between them. The CDR3, as DNA: TGTGCCTGGAGTCCTCGGGGCGAGCAGTACTTC. This sequence encodes CAWSPRGEQYF.

The chain couples TRBV5-8 to TRBJ2-3, with 10 nucleotides matching TRBD2. Unmatched junction bases numbered 11, after V lost 1 base and J lost 3 bases. The CDR3 extends over 18 amino acids. Looked up from germline, CDR1 is SGHTS and CDR2 is YDEGEE. The CDR3 region has the DNA TGTGCCAGCAGCTTGACGAGCGGGGGGGCCATATTTACAGATACGCAGTATTTT. This sequence encodes CASSLTSGGAIFTDTQYF. Together with reference TRBV5-8 and TRBJ2-3, the CDR3 gives the full variable domain: EAGVTQSPTHLIKTRGQQATLRCSPISGHTSVYWYQQALGLGLQFLLWYDEGEERNRGNFPPRFSGRQFPNYSSELNVNALELEDSALYLCASSLTSGGAIFTDTQYFGPGTRLTVL.

The genes are TRBV9 and TRBJ1-2, with D perhaps TRBD1 (5 bases). Trimming took 0 bases from V and 2 from J, leaving 14 bases between them. The germline gives CDR1 SGDLS, CDR2 YYNGEE. This CDR3 comprises 16 residues. CDR3 sequence: CASSVGIRDINYGYTF. CDR3 nucleotides: TGTGCCAGCAGCGTAGGAATCAGGGATATCAACTATGGCTACACCTTC.

This clone was recorded only once. The V call is TRBV9, the J call TRBJ2-5; D gene ambiguous. V was trimmed by 3 bases and J by 4 bases, leaving 10 bases between them. CDR1 and CDR2 (germline): SGDLS, YYNGEE. The CDR3 extends over 13 amino acids. The CDR3 nucleotides read TGTGCCAGCAGCGCCGGTGGTAGAGAGACCCAGTACTTC. This gives the protein CASSAGGRETQYF.

The chain links TRBV15 to TRBJ2-7; TRBD2 agrees at 9 bases. This CDR3 is built from 16 residues. Trimming at V came to 1 base and at J to 3 bases, leaving 7 bases not matched to a gene. Germline V gives CDR1 LNHNV, CDR2 YYDKDF (reference sequence). The CDR3 DNA reads TGTGCCACCAGCAGAGTGGGACTAGCAGGGGACTACGAGCAGTACTTC. Residues: CATSRVGLAGDYEQYF.

This chain joins TRBV19 and TRBJ1-5; D not certain. The CDR3 contains 13 residues. V was pared by 7 bases and J by 6 bases, with 13 bases between. Germline V gene sequence: CDR1 LNHDA, CDR2 SQIVND (reference sequence). As DNA, the CDR3 is TGTGCCAGTAAAACGGGATTAGGTCAGCCCCAGCATTTT. Protein product: CASKTGLGQPQHF. Supplemented by reference TRBV19 and TRBJ1-5, the full variable domain reads DGGITQSPKYLFRKEGQNVTLSCEQNLNHDAMYWYRQDPGQGLRLIYYSQIVNDFQKGDIAEGYSVSREKKESFPLTVTSAQKNPTAFYLCASKTGLGQPQHFGDGTRLSIL.

This chain links TRBV5-1 with TRBJ2-7, with 11 positions matching TRBD2. CDR1 is SGHRS, CDR2 YFSETQ, per germline. CDR3 length: 14 amino acids. After removal of 3 bases from V and 3 bases from J, the junction contained 2 bases not matched to a gene. CDR3 residues: CASSSSGGFYEQYF. The CDR3 DNA reads TGCGCCAGCAGCTCTAGCGGGGGGTTCTACGAGCAGTACTTC.